The 22 T cell receptor beta chains reported below all come from one sample, sequenced in a study of blood T cells in healthy people across ages. With a J-beta primer mix and a sample-barcoded 5' primer, a second PCR ran about 7 to 12 cycles. TCRdb analysed the 5' RACE reads with MiXCR anew, one entry per CDR3 protein. In the table there are 800,000 or so distinct CDR3 sequences, approximately 65% of which are singletons. Specimen: blood. These receptor sequences come from a young man in good health.

The chain has TRBV29-1 and TRBJ1-4, with a tentative D call TRBD1 (6 bases). V was cut by 7 bases and J by 8 bases, with 17 bases left in between. Germline CDR1 reads SQVTM; CDR2 reads ANQGSEA. The CDR3 runs to 13 residues. The CDR3 spells CSANRVGREKLFF. In DNA, the CDR3 is TGCAGCGCAAACAGGGTTGGTAGAGAAAAACTGTTTTTT.

The chain combines TRBV5-1 with TRBJ2-7; D remains unclear. The V end was cut by 6 bases, the J end by 0 bases, with 13 bases between. CDR3 length: 14 residues. Germline V gives CDR1 SGHRS, CDR2 YFSETQ. In DNA form, the CDR3 reads TGCGCCAGCACCCCCACACCTCACTCCTACGAGCAGTACTTC. Translated, it gives CASTPTPHSYEQYF.

Here the CDR3 reads CSSRGPGNTIYF. In nucleotides, the CDR3 is TGCAGTTCCCGGGGCCCTGGAAACACCATATATTTT. The rearrangement links TRBV20-1 to TRBJ1-3, with a tentative D call TRBD1 (5 bases). The CDR3 spans 12 residues. CDR1 is DFQATT and CDR2 is SNEGSKA in the germline V gene (reference sequence). The ends were cut back, 8 bases at V and 2 bases at J, with 10 bases in the middle.

This clonotype was seen a few times. A read error may produce the germline difference seen at one junction end. The chain recombines TRBV20-1 with TRBJ2-3; perhaps D is TRBD1 or TRBD2 (6 bases each). The CDR3 consists of 16 residues. The V gene's germline CDR1 is DFQATT and CDR2 SNEGSKA (reference sequence). In DNA, the CDR3 is TGCAGTGCTAGAGATGATGAGGGGGGCCACACAGATGCGCAGTATTTT. It yields the protein CSARDDEGGHTDAQYF.

This chain connects TRBV3-1 to TRBJ2-5; the match to TRBD1 covers 8 bases. Looked up from germline, CDR1 is LGHDT and CDR2 is YNNKEL (reference sequence). After removal of 4 bases from V and 2 bases from J, the junction contained 6 bases not matched to a gene. This CDR3 spans 15 amino acids. DNA of the CDR3: TGTGCCAGCAGCCGCAACAGGGGGTGGCAAGAGACCCAGTACTTC. Amino acid sequence: CASSRNRGWQETQYF.

This clonotype was seen a single time. This rearrangement joins TRBV12-3 or TRBV12-4 to TRBJ2-7, with 8 bases that match TRBD1. J was trimmed by 6 bases and V by 3 bases; bases with no gene match: 7. The CDR3 sequence is 14 residues long. CDR3: CASSLPGGASEQYF. The CDR3 bases are TGTGCCAGCAGTTTGCCAGGGGGCGCGTCCGAGCAGTACTTC.

This chain uses TRBV2 with TRBJ2-7; a possible D gene is TRBD1 (9 bases). V was cut by 7 bases and J by 2 bases, with 30 bases left in between. The length of the CDR3 is 19 residues. Germline values: CDR1 SNHLY, CDR2 FYNNEI. CDR3 loop: CASNRPLGLAGQGTYEQYF. CDR3 nucleotide sequence: TGTGCCAGCAACCGGCCCCTGGGGTTAGCGGGACAGGGAACCTACGAGCAGTACTTC.

The chain joins TRBV20-1 to TRBJ1-2; 8 bases align to TRBD1. The V and J ends lost 5 bases and 2 bases, in that order; junction bases with no gene match: 10. This CDR3 has 15 residues. The germline CDR1 and CDR2 sequences are DFQATT and SNEGSKA (reference sequence). CDR3 protein: CSAVKTGAQNYGYTF. Written as DNA, the CDR3 is TGCAGTGCTGTAAAGACAGGGGCCCAAAACTATGGCTACACCTTC.

J is TRBJ1-2 and V is TRBV3-1; 8 bases are a match to TRBD1. Trimming took 7 bases from V and 7 from J; bases not matched to a gene: 5. CDR3 size: 12 residues. The germline V gene has CDR1 LGHDT and CDR2 YNNKEL (reference sequence). The CDR3: CASNQGAGGYTF. In nucleotides, the CDR3 is TGTGCCAGCAACCAGGGGGCGGGTGGCTACACCTTC.

The CDR3 here is CASSPILGGGKNEQYF. Here the CDR3 DNA reads TGTGCCAGCAGTCCTATCTTAGGCGGGGGAAAGAATGAGCAGTACTTC. The V call is TRBV12-3 or TRBV12-4, the J call TRBJ2-7; 7 bases agree with TRBD2. V was clipped by 5 bases and J by 7 bases; unmatched bases: 17. The CDR3 is 16 residues long.

The V gene is TRBV3-1, the J gene TRBJ2-5; D remains ambiguous. This CDR3 has 12 amino acids. CDR1 and CDR2 (germline): LGHDT, YNNKEL (reference sequence). V gave up 4 bases and J gave up 5 bases, with 8 bases separating them. The CDR3 DNA reads TGTGCCAGCAGCCCCTTTGCGGAGACCCAGTACTTC. Translation: CASSPFAETQYF.

The rearrangement joins TRBV10-3 to TRBJ2-1; perhaps TRBD2 as D (7 bases). The germline CDR1 and CDR2 sequences are ENHRY and SYGVKD. CDR3 length: 14 residues. V was shortened by 3 bases and J by 15 bases, with 21 bases between the two germline ends. The CDR3 here is CAISDTRSAGAWFF. The CDR3 bases are TGTGCCATCAGTGACACCCGATCGGCGGGGGCTTGGTTCTTC.

V usage is TRBV9 and J usage is TRBJ2-7; tentatively, D is TRBD2 (5 bases). Germline CDR1 SGDLS, CDR2 YYNGEE. V lost 3 bases to trimming and J lost 3 bases, with 13 bases between them. The CDR3 spans 14 residues. This CDR3 reads CASSAAGGYYEQYF. CDR3 nucleotides: TGTGCCAGCAGCGCGGCGGGTGGGTACTACGAGCAGTACTTC.

This rearrangement joins TRBV20-1 to TRBJ2-3; no reliable D call. V was cut by 6 bases and J by 3 bases, with 7 bases left in between. CDR1 DFQATT and CDR2 SNEGSKA come from the germline V gene (reference sequence). CDR3 length: 11 residues. The CDR3, as DNA: TGCAGTGCGGGATATACAGATACGCAGTATTTT. Translation: CSAGYTDTQYF.

The V call is TRBV6-6, the J call TRBJ1-1, with 7 bases that match TRBD1. The CDR3 totals 15 residues. J lost 0 bases, V lost 5 bases, and 6 bases had no gene match. Looked up from germline, CDR1 is MNHNY and CDR2 is SVGAGI (reference sequence). CDR3 amino acids: CASSRGREVNTEAFF. The CDR3 region has the DNA TGTGCCAGCAGTAGGGGGCGAGAAGTGAACACTGAAGCTTTCTTT.

This clonotype came up a few times. The chain combines TRBV5-5 with TRBJ1-2; D might be TRBD1 (5 bases). This CDR3 comprises 14 residues. V was cut by 5 bases and J by 6 bases, with 17 bases left in between. The germline V gene has CDR1 SGHKS and CDR2 YYEKEE (reference sequence). CDR3 protein: CASSLQSGFDGYTF. CDR3 coding DNA: TGTGCCAGCAGTTTGCAATCAGGGTTTGATGGCTACACCTTC.

The chain employs TRBV4-2 and TRBJ2-1, with TRBD2 identical over 9 bases. This CDR3 is 15 amino acids long. After removal of 1 base from V and 6 bases from J, the junction contained 4 bases not matched to a gene. In germline, CDR1 is LGHNA, CDR2 YNFKEQ. Here the CDR3 DNA reads TGTGCCAGCAGCCAAGTTGCGGGGGGGCTCAATGAGCAGTTCTTC. This sequence encodes CASSQVAGGLNEQFF.

The V call is TRBV6-5, the J call TRBJ2-5; D may be TRBD1 or TRBD2 (5 bases each). V lost 4 bases and J 5 bases, leaving 11 bases between the germline ends. Germline V CDR1 and CDR2: MNHEY, SVGAGI. The CDR3 spans 13 residues. The DNA for the CDR3 is TGTGCCAGCAGTTGGGGTTGGGGGGAGACCCAGTACTTC. This sequence encodes CASSWGWGETQYF.

The chain recombines TRBV20-1 with TRBJ2-5; D is perhaps TRBD1 (5 bases). This CDR3 has 14 residues. V dropped 5 bases and J dropped 1 base, with 14 bases sitting between them. The germline V gene encodes CDR1 DFQATT and CDR2 SNEGSKA (reference sequence). The CDR3: CSAPEARAQETQYF. DNA for the CDR3: TGCAGTGCTCCAGAGGCCAGGGCCCAAGAGACCCAGTACTTC.

The J gene is TRBJ2-1, the V gene TRBV6-2 or TRBV6-3; 7 bases are shared with TRBD2. The DNA end is more similar to TRBJ2-7, so the J call may be wrong. Germline V gene sequence: CDR1 MNHEY, CDR2 SVGEGT. The CDR3 contains 13 residues. The CDR3 protein is CASSFAGTNEQYF. The CDR3, as DNA: TGTGCCAGCAGTTTTGCCGGGACTAACGAGCAGTACTTC.

CDR3 sequence reads: CASSTDRGPETQYF. As DNA, the CDR3 is TGTGCCAGCAGCACGGACAGGGGCCCCGAGACCCAGTACTTC. The V gene is TRBV7-2, the J gene TRBJ2-5, with 9 bases fitting TRBD1. The CDR3 extends over 14 amino acids. Germline lookup yields CDR1 SGHTA and CDR2 FQGNSA. The V gene end was trimmed by 5 bases and the J gene end by 5 bases; junction bases not matched to a gene: 6. The variable domain in full, with the rest retrieved from reference TRBV7-2 and TRBJ2-5, is GAGVSQSPSNKVTEKGKDVELRCDPISGHTALYWYRQSLGQGLEFLIYFQGNSAPDKSGLPSDRFSAERTGGSVSTLTIQRTQQEDSAVYLCASSTDRGPETQYFGPGTRLLVL.

The rearrangement links TRBV7-2 to TRBJ2-3; no definite D call. The germline V gene encodes CDR1 SGHTA and CDR2 FQGNSA. CDR3 size: 17 residues. Trimming removed 0 bases at V and 6 bases at J, with 19 bases between. This CDR3 reads CASSLAGDSNMRDTQYF. The CDR3 DNA reads TGTGCCAGCAGCTTAGCGGGTGACTCAAATATGCGGGATACGCAGTATTTT.